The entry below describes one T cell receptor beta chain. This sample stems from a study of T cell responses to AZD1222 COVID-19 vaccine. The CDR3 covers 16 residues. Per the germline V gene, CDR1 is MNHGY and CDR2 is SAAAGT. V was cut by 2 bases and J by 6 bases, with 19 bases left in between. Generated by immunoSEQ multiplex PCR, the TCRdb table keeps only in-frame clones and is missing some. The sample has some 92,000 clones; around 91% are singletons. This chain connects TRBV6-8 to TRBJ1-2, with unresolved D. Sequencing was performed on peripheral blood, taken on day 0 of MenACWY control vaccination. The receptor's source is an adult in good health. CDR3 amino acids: CASSYIVGLDQNGYTF. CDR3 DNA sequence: TGTGCCAGCAGTTACATCGTCGGCCTGGACCAAAATGGCTACACCTTC.